The clone carrying this T cell receptor (beta chain) was seen repeatedly, ten times or more. Its antigen is undetermined. Sequencing libraries for TCR beta were prepared with iRepertoire HTBI primers and Arm-PCR of CDR3 regions. From the multiplex PCR reads, TCRdb called clonotypes with MiXCR, one entry per CDR3 protein. Here the sample spans 540,000 or so distinct CDR3 sequences, around an eighth being singletons. Noted time point: newly diagnosed GD, antithyroid drugs for less than 3 months. The TCR library was made from RNA extracted from PBMCs. Patients all came to the study from an endocrinology department in Xi'an, China. This CDR3 has 15 amino acids. Germline values: CDR1 DFQATT, CDR2 SNEGSKA (reference sequence). With 0 bases removed from V and 4 bases from J, the gap between germline ends came to 15 bases. This sample stems from a study of regulatory T cells in long-lasting Graves disease. The study's findings and limits: Newly diagnosed patients shared 950 to 1,000 public clonotypes; persistent patients shared more than 2,500. Patients with persistent Graves' had lower TCR diversity than newly diagnosed patients. Accuracy may have suffered from the small sample size.

These data are also associated with another study on T cells in Graves' hyperthyroidism and ophthalmopathy.

V is TRBV20-1 and J is TRBJ2-5, with D possibly matching TRBD2 (6 bases). The sequence derives from a man aged 25 to 40 with Graves disease. The source was peripheral blood mononuclear cells (PBMCs), collected at new diagnosis, from a patient treated with antithyroid drugs. The CDR3: CSARDGEVAPETQYF. The DNA for the CDR3 is TGCAGTGCTAGAGACGGGGAGGTTGCCCCAGAGACCCAGTACTTC.